Described below is a single T cell receptor beta chain sequence and its context. Its antigen remains unknown. Clones were sequenced by immunoSEQ multiplex PCR, and TCRdb holds only the in-frame ones, with some missing. The profile shows some 130,000 clones, around 90% of them singletons. This CDR3 comprises 18 residues. The sample is drawn from a study of T cell responses to AZD1222 COVID-19 vaccine. Study-level results: Repertoires in all cases were sampled only once the peak T cell response had passed.

The starting material was peripheral blood, obtained 28 days after the second AZD1222 dose. V is TRBV1 and J is TRBJ2-5; the DNA was not compared with TRBD2, the D call given in the table. TRBV1 is assigned pseudogene status. The TCR comes from an adult who received the AZD1222 COVID-19 vaccine. In DNA form, the CDR3 reads TGCACCAGCAGCCAACACGCGGGACTAGCGGGAGGGCCGGAGACCCAGTACTTC. Translated: CTSSQHAGLAGGPETQYF.